The 19 T cell receptor beta chains presented below share a single source sample, sequenced in a study of identical twins. From the 5' RACE reads, TCRdb called clonotypes with MiXCR, one entry per CDR3 protein. The repertoire holds roughly 750,000 distinct CDR3 sequences, 21% seen once, with approximately 4.3% in the top ten. These data also featured in a second study, about T cells expressing NK-cell markers.

Sequencing input: PBMCs. All receptors come from a woman younger than 30 in good health.

This clonotype was recorded at least ten times. This sequence joins TRBV20-1 and TRBJ1-5; 8 bases are shared with TRBD1. Germline values: CDR1 DFQATT, CDR2 SNEGSKA (reference sequence). This CDR3 region has 15 residues. Germline trimming cut 0 bases from V and 5 bases from J; bases unmatched to any gene: 6. CDR3 amino acids: CSAREARGRDQPQHF. The CDR3 region has the DNA TGCAGTGCTAGAGAGGCCAGGGGGCGTGATCAGCCCCAGCATTTT.

This clonotype has more than one count but fewer than ten. The V call is TRBV11-2, the J call TRBJ2-3; TRBD2 aligns across 11 bases. This CDR3 has 18 residues. J was trimmed by 0 bases and V by 4 bases; bases with no gene match: 9. Germline CDR1 SGHAT, CDR2 FQNNGV. The CDR3 DNA reads TGTGCCAGCAGCTACCGTAGGACTAGCGGGTCTAGCACAGATACGCAGTATTTT. This encodes CASSYRRTSGSSTDTQYF.

This clonotype was found many times. This chain joins TRBV20-1 and TRBJ1-2; D gene ambiguous. Trimming left V 3 bases short and J 8 bases short, with 13 bases between. Germline V gene sequence: CDR1 DFQATT, CDR2 SNEGSKA (reference sequence). CDR3 length equals 12 residues. CDR3 bases: TGCAGTGCTAGCCCTTCGGGTTTAGGCTACACCTTC. As protein: CSASPSGLGYTF.

This clonotype showed up just a few times. This rearrangement joins TRBV5-5 to TRBJ2-1, with D unresolved. Germline CDR1 SGHKS, CDR2 YYEKEE (reference sequence). The CDR3 sequence is 17 residues long. Trimming removed 1 base from V and 2 bases from J, with 16 bases in between. The CDR3 nucleotides read TGTGCCAGCAGCTTGAATTTTAAGGGATCTGCCTACAATGAGCAGTTCTTC. Translated, it gives CASSLNFKGSAYNEQFF.

This sequence joins TRBV5-1 and TRBJ1-1; 8 positions match TRBD1. Germline V gene lookup returns CDR1 SGHRS and CDR2 YFSETQ. This CDR3 region has 14 residues. With 2 bases clipped from V and 5 bases from J, the junction kept 5 bases outside the gene matches. CDR3 coding DNA: TGCGCCAGCAGCTTCGGACAGGGTTGGACTGAAGCTTTCTTT. Its protein is CASSFGQGWTEAFF.

This clonotype was counted between two and nine times. This chain uses TRBV7-6 with TRBJ2-2; 9 bases fit TRBD1. V shed 0 bases, J shed 5 bases, and the junction held 4 bases outside the gene matches. Per the germline V gene, CDR1 is SGHVS and CDR2 is FNYEAQ. The CDR3 spans 16 residues. In DNA form, the CDR3 reads TGTGCCAGCAGCTTAGCGAGCGACAGGGGGACCGGGGAGCTGTTTTTT. Amino acid sequence: CASSLASDRGTGELFF. Looking up the rest from reference TRBV7-6 and TRBJ2-2 gives the full variable domain: GAGVSQSPRYKVTKRGQDVALRCDPISGHVSLYWYRQALGQGPEFLTYFNYEAQQDKSGLPNDRFSAERPEGSISTLTIQRTEQRDSAMYRCASSLASDRGTGELFFGEGSRLTVL.

V usage is TRBV29-1 and J usage is TRBJ2-2; D gene unclear. The CDR3 extends over 12 amino acids. V was pared by 5 bases and J by 3 bases, with 7 bases between. Germline loops: CDR1 SQVTM, CDR2 ANQGSEA. The CDR3 loop reads CSVPRDTGELFF. CDR3 nucleotide sequence: TGCAGCGTTCCTCGGGACACCGGGGAGCTGTTTTTT.

The CDR3 loop is CASSSTSSSGIYEQYF. DNA for the CDR3: TGTGCCAGCAGCTCCACATCGTCTAGCGGAATCTACGAGCAGTACTTC. The V gene is TRBV9, the J gene TRBJ2-7; 7 positions match TRBD2. The V gene end was trimmed by 4 bases and the J gene end by 3 bases; junction bases not matched to a gene: 13. The CDR3 has 16 residues. Germline V lookup: CDR1 SGDLS, CDR2 YYNGEE.

This clonotype has ten or more counts. The chain recombines TRBV20-1 with TRBJ2-1; TRBD2 matches 11 bases. V shed 5 bases and J 5 bases; nucleotides not matched to a gene: 2. CDR3 size: 13 residues. CDR1 and CDR2 (germline): DFQATT, SNEGSKA (reference sequence). CDR3 sequence: CSAGTSGDNEQFF. CDR3 in DNA: TGCAGTGCTGGGACTAGCGGCGACAATGAGCAGTTCTTC.

This clonotype occurred once. The junction does not match germline at one end; this may be a read error. This chain joins TRBV12-3 or TRBV12-4 and TRBJ2-1; weak D call: TRBD1 (5 bases). This CDR3 comprises 18 residues. The CDR3 bases are TGTACCAGCTGCCAAGGGGTAATCGGTCGTCAGGCGGCCAATGAGCAGTTCTTC. Its protein is CTSCQGVIGRQAANEQFF.

The sample holds many counts of this clonotype. The J gene is TRBJ2-2, the V gene TRBV20-1; D is uncertain. Trimming stripped 1 base from V and 6 bases from J, with 3 bases between. The CDR3 is 11 amino acids. Germline values: CDR1 DFQATT, CDR2 SNEGSKA (reference sequence). This CDR3 is CSARGPGELFF. DNA for the CDR3: TGCAGTGCTAGAGGACCCGGGGAGCTGTTTTTT.

The chain is built from TRBV11-2 and TRBJ1-1, with 7 bases aligning to TRBD1. J gave up 8 bases and V 5 bases, and 8 bases lay outside the gene matches. Germline CDR1 reads SGHAT; CDR2 reads FQNNGV. CDR3 length equals 13 residues. The CDR3 protein is CASSRLGTEEAFF. Written as DNA, the CDR3 is TGTGCCAGCAGCAGACTCGGGACAGAAGAAGCTTTCTTT.

This sequence joins TRBV29-1 and TRBJ2-1; D uncertain. The CDR3 loop spans 16 amino acids. Trimming took off 5 bases at V and 0 bases at J, with 17 bases between the two ends. CDR1 and CDR2 from the germline V gene are SQVTM and ANQGSEA. Written as DNA, the CDR3 is TGCAGCGTTCCAGACCGATCTCCGAGCTCCTACAATGAGCAGTTCTTC. It specifies CSVPDRSPSSYNEQFF.

This clonotype showed up just a few times. The chain joins TRBV12-3 or TRBV12-4 to TRBJ2-7; maybe TRBD2 (6 bases). The V and J ends lost 6 bases and 4 bases respectively, with 19 bases between them. The CDR3 has 15 residues. CDR3 loop: CASSDPGLGVYEQYF. For the CDR3, the DNA is TGTGCCAGCAGCGACCCGGGACTCGGGGTTTACGAGCAGTACTTC.

This clonotype was seen a handful of times. V usage is TRBV10-3 and J usage is TRBJ2-1; TRBD2 is a possible D gene (5 bases). The CDR3 extends over 15 amino acids. From germline, CDR1 is ENHRY and CDR2 SYGVKD. V was pared by 6 bases and J by 5 bases, with 17 bases between. CDR3 nucleotide sequence: TGTGCCATCAGGTCAACTAGGTTTGGCAACAATGAGCAGTTCTTC. It specifies CAIRSTRFGNNEQFF.

This clonotype was counted between two and nine times. The V gene is TRBV12-3 or TRBV12-4, the J gene TRBJ2-5; possibly TRBD1 for D (5 bases). Trimming shortened V by 2 bases and J by 7 bases, and 11 bases separated the two germline ends. The CDR3 covers 13 residues. CDR3 DNA sequence: TGTGCCAGCAGTTTATGGCAGGGTGGGACCCAGTACTTC. Its translation: CASSLWQGGTQYF.

The chain employs TRBV5-1 and TRBJ2-6, with D possibly matching TRBD2 (7 bases). Trimming took off 4 bases at V and 3 bases at J, with 17 bases between the two ends. Germline V gene data show CDR1 as SGHRS and CDR2 as YFSETQ. The CDR3 spans 17 residues. The CDR3 nucleotides are TGCGCCAGCAGCCGAAGCCTAGGGGGGGTTGGGGCCAACGTCCTGACTTTC. Translation: CASSRSLGGVGANVLTF. Full variable domain (rest looked up from reference TRBV5-1 and TRBJ2-6): KAGVTQTPRYLIKTRGQQVTLSCSPISGHRSVSWYQQTPGQGLQFLFEYFSETQRNKGNFPGRFSGRQFSNSRSEMNVSTLELGDSALYLCASSRSLGGVGANVLTFGAGSRLTVL.

The sample holds many counts of this clonotype. The chain carries TRBV20-1 and TRBJ1-6; 10 bases agree with TRBD1. The CDR3 has 13 residues. CDR1 is DFQATT, CDR2 SNEGSKA, per germline (reference sequence). The junction had 3 bases not matched to a gene; V was cut back by 6 bases and J by 7 bases. The CDR3 sequence: CSAWDRGNSPLHF. Written as DNA, the CDR3 is TGCAGTGCCTGGGACAGGGGAAATTCACCCCTCCACTTT.

The gene calls are TRBV20-1 and TRBJ1-2; 9 nucleotides match TRBD1. Germline lookup yields CDR1 DFQATT and CDR2 SNEGSKA (reference sequence). The CDR3 has 13 residues. Germline trimming cut 6 bases from V and 5 bases from J; bases unmatched to any gene: 7. The CDR3: CSAMGQGKYGYTF. As DNA, the CDR3 is TGCAGTGCCATGGGACAGGGAAAATATGGCTACACCTTC.